This TCR beta chain was captured by sequencing in a study of shared clonotypes between healthy human individuals. Study-level information: With ages of 18 to 49, the donors were two women and three men. Study-wide results and limits: Genetic and exposure-history diversity was limited by the few donors.

In its sample, this clone was seen a few times. Its specificity is unknown. Method: immunoSEQ multiplex PCR; TCRdb's copy keeps in-frame clones and lacks some. This repertoire shows some 2,500,000 clones, over 85% found once; its top ten account for 0.36%. The study drew its donors from healthy HIV-negative adults without recent acute infections or vaccinations. CDR3 length: 15 residues. Trimming shortened V by 6 bases and J by 3 bases, and 18 bases separated the two germline ends. Germline V gene lookup returns CDR1 SGHNT and CDR2 YYREEE (reference sequence). The source of this sequence is a man between 18 and 35 years old in good health. Some clones in this sample may be carry-over from other donors' samples. V usage is TRBV5-4 and J usage is TRBJ1-1; D is ambiguous. Sequences were obtained from naive CD4+ T cells from PBMCs. Subset noted: CD45RA+ positively selected. CDR3 loop: CASIRADSRYTEAFF. CDR3 DNA sequence: TGTGCCAGCATCCGGGCCGACTCTCGCTACACTGAAGCTTTCTTT.